This T cell receptor (beta chain) was obtained from a study of T-cell memory formation after mild COVID-19. TCRdb analysed the 5' RACE reads with MiXCR anew, one entry per CDR3 protein. The repertoire includes roughly 370,000 distinct CDR3 sequences, about 17% of them detected once, and roughly a fifth sits in the top ten. This clonotype was counted between two and nine times. With V trimmed by 4 bases and J by 3 bases, 5 bases remained unmatched. The germline V gene has CDR1 SQVTM and CDR2 ANQGSEA. This CDR3 has 14 amino acids. The receptor was isolated from a man younger than 35 who had mild COVID-19 (a few samples of this study predate the infection). Cell type and time point are not known. The chain uses TRBV29-1 and TRBJ2-7, with 11 bases fitting TRBD2. Sequencing was carried out using PBMCs or a T cell subset sorted from them (not recorded which). The CDR3 DNA reads TGCAGCGTTGTACTAGCGGGGGCCAACTACGAGCAGTACGTC. It codes for CSVVLAGANYEQYV.